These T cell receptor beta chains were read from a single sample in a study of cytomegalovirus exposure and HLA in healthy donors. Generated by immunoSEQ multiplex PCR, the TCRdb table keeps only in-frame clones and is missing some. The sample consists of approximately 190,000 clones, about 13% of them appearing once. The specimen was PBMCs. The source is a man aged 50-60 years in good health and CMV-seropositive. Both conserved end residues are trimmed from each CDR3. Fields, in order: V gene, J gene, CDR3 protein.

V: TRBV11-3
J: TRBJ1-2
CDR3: ASSPETGGNYGYT

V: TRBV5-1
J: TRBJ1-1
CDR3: ASSQGDTEAF

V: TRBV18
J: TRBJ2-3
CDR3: ASSSGLTDTQY

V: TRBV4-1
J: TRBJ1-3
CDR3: ASSLGTVSGNTIY

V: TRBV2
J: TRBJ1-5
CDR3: ASSGQANQPQH

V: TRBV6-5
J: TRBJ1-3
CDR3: ASSHTGRAGNTIY

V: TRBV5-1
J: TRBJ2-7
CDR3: ASSLEQGASYEQY

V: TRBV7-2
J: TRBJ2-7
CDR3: ASSTRQGASSYEQY

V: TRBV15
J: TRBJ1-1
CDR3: ATSRAGEGYTEAF

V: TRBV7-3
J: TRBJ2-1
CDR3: ASSLMGDNEQF

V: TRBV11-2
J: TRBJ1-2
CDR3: ASSLGQGDYGYT

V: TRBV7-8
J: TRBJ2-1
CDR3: ASSSQTGAYQETQF

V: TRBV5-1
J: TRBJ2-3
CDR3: ASRPPGLADTDTQY

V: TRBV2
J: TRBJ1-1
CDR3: ASRRDRWGNTEAF

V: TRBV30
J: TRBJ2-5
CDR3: AWSGGPLKY

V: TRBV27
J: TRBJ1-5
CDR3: ASSFEAGVNQPQH

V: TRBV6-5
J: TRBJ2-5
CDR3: ASSYSLPGETQY

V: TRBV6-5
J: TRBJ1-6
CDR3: ASSYGGGNSPLH